Listed below are T cell receptor beta chains from one sample, sequenced in a study of blood T cell repertoires in COVID-19. Method: immunoSEQ multiplex PCR; TCRdb's copy keeps in-frame clones and lacks some. The sample yields more than 200,000 clones, 86% seen once. Specimen: peripheral blood. These receptors were obtained from a man aged 25 to 45 with active or convalescent COVID-19. CDR3s include the opening cysteine and the closing phenylalanine or tryptophan. The order of the fields is V gene, D gene, clone size, J gene, CDR3 protein, CDR3 DNA. A D gene is named only where the DNA matches it firmly. Some rows have no size entry. The others give once, few or many, or a class for an expanded clone.

TRBV6-5,TRBD2,NA,TRBJ2-5,CASSRGGRPWETQYF,TGTGCCAGCAGCCGCGGGGGGCGGCCCTGGGAGACCCAGTACTTC
TRBV2,TRBD1,NA,TRBJ1-2,CASSEQRDRGFHGYTF,TGTGCCAGCAGTGAACAAAGGGACAGGGGTTTCCATGGCTACACCTTC
TRBV30,TRBD1,NA,TRBJ2-3,CAWSVDRVRDTQYF,TGTGCCTGGAGTGTAGACAGGGTGAGAGATACGCAGTATTTT
TRBV3-1/TRBV3-2,TRBD1,NA,TRBJ1-5,CASSQGTGRYSNQPQHF,TGTGCCAGCAGCCAAGGGACAGGTAGATATAGCAATCAGCCCCAGCATTTT
TRBV10-1,TRBD1,NA,TRBJ1-1,CASSEAGQGRTEAFF,TGCGCCAGCAGTGAGGCGGGACAGGGGAGGACTGAAGCTTTCTTT
TRBV19,NA,NA,TRBJ2-2,CASSITDGYTGELFF,TGTGCCAGTAGTATTACAGACGGATACACCGGGGAGCTGTTTTTT
TRBV7-9,NA,NA,TRBJ1-6,CASSLRDSSYNSPLHF,TGTGCCAGCAGCTTACGGGATAGCTCCTATAATTCACCCCTCCACTTT
TRBV30,NA,NA,TRBJ2-7,CAWSRQYEQYF,TGTGCCTGGAGTCGACAGTACGAGCAGTACTTC
TRBV19,TRBD1,NA,TRBJ1-1,CASSKRTGAYTEAFF,TGTGCCAGTAGTAAACGGACAGGGGCGTACACTGAAGCTTTCTTT
TRBV4-3,TRBD1,NA,TRBJ2-2,CASSQGRTGAQRGELFF,TGCGCCAGCAGCCAAGGCCGGACAGGGGCCCAGAGGGGGGAGCTGTTTTTT
TRBV27,TRBD1,NA,TRBJ2-7,CASSSDLFRTGVKPEQYF,TGTGCCAGCAGTTCAGATTTATTTCGGACAGGGGTGAAGCCCGAGCAGTACTTC
TRBV5-4,NA,NA,TRBJ2-2,CASSLISGELFF,TGTGCCAGCAGCTTAATATCCGGGGAGCTGTTTTTT
TRBV7-2,TRBD2,NA,TRBJ2-3,CASSFSAGGSTDTQYF,TGTGCCAGCAGCTTCTCGGCGGGGGGGAGCACAGATACGCAGTATTTT
TRBV7-2,TRBD2,NA,TRBJ2-1,CASSETSGGNNEQFF,TGTGCCAGCAGCGAAACTAGCGGGGGAAACAATGAGCAGTTCTTC
TRBV15,TRBD2,NA,TRBJ2-2,CATSRVATSGGGELFF,TGTGCCACCAGCAGAGTGGCTACTAGCGGTGGCGGGGAGCTGTTTTTT
TRBV19,TRBD2,NA,TRBJ2-1,CASTGWGTSGGNEQFF,TGTGCCTCAACTGGTTGGGGAACTAGCGGGGGTAATGAGCAGTTCTTC
TRBV21-1,NA,NA,TRBJ2-7,CASSKGERTPYEQYF,TGTGCCAGCAGCAAAGGAGAACGGACTCCTTACGAGCAGTACTTC
TRBV4-1,TRBD2,NA,TRBJ2-5,CASSPPGLAGQEYF,TGCGCCAGCAGCCCCCCGGGACTAGCGGGCCAGGAGTACTTC
TRBV7-9,NA,once,TRBJ2-7,CASSLDRANEQYF,TGTGCCAGCAGCTTAGACAGGGCCAACGAGCAGTACTTC
TRBV12-3/TRBV12-4,NA,NA,TRBJ1-2,CASGYRRVYGYTF,TGTGCCAGCGGATATCGCAGGGTATATGGCTACACCTTC
TRBV6-5,NA,NA,TRBJ1-2,CASSYSSTPSYGYTF,TGTGCCAGCAGTTACTCGAGTACGCCTTCCTATGGCTACACCTTC
TRBV11-1,NA,NA,TRBJ1-2,CASSPDGNYGYTF,TGTGCCAGCAGCCCAGACGGGAACTATGGCTACACCTTC
TRBV9,NA,NA,TRBJ2-2,CASRFSGGTGELFF,TGTGCCAGTCGATTCTCCGGAGGGACCGGGGAGCTGTTTTTT
TRBV5-1,TRBD1,NA,TRBJ1-2,CASSTAGGGYTF,TGCGCCAGCAGCACTGCAGGGGGTGGCTACACCTTC
TRBV12-3/TRBV12-4,TRBD1,once,TRBJ1-6,CASRGQTPLHF,TGTGCCAGCAGGGGACAGACGCCCCTCCACTTT
TRBV12-5,TRBD1,NA,TRBJ2-3,CASGHRGTTSTDTQYF,TGTGCTAGTGGTCACAGGGGAACGACTAGCACAGATACGCAGTATTTT
TRBV6-5,NA,NA,TRBJ1-5,CASRREGTSNQPQHF,TGTGCCAGCAGGCGGGAAGGGACTAGCAATCAGCCCCAGCATTTT
TRBV4-2,NA,NA,TRBJ2-3,CASSPTSGTQYF,TGTGCCAGCAGCCCAACTAGTGGTACGCAGTATTTT
TRBV19,TRBD1,NA,TRBJ2-5,CASSPGTGGETQYF,TGTGCCAGTAGTCCGGGGACAGGGGGAGAGACCCAGTACTTC
TRBV10-2,TRBD1,once,TRBJ2-7,CASSGGTAPYEQYF,TGCGCCAGCAGTGGGGGGACAGCCCCCTACGAGCAGTACTTC
TRBV6-1,NA,NA,TRBJ1-5,CASSDPTLGLYSNQPQHF,TGTGCCAGCAGTGATCCGACCCTTGGGCTTTATAGCAATCAGCCCCAGCATTTT
TRBV20-1,NA,NA,TRBJ1-1,CSASWGQSIEAFF,TGCAGTGCTAGTTGGGGGCAGTCTATTGAAGCTTTCTTT
TRBV6-5,NA,once,TRBJ1-1,CASSYVSQDTEAFF,TGTGCCAGCAGTTACGTATCGCAGGACACTGAAGCTTTCTTT
TRBV4-1,NA,NA,TRBJ1-5,CASSPLGYSNQPQHF,TGCGCCAGCAGCCCACTAGGGTATAGCAATCAGCCCCAGCATTTT
TRBV18,TRBD1,NA,TRBJ1-5,CASSRSGQSNQPQHF,TGTGCCAGCTCACGTTCGGGACAGAGCAATCAGCCCCAGCATTTT
TRBV6-6,NA,NA,TRBJ2-1,CASSYNQAEQFF,TGTGCCAGCAGTTACAACCAGGCTGAGCAGTTCTTC
TRBV4-1,NA,NA,TRBJ2-3,CASSQGDSTDTQYF,TGCGCCAGCAGCCAAGGGGACTCCACAGATACGCAGTATTTT
TRBV7-8,NA,NA,TRBJ1-1,CASRKVGGADTEAFF,TGTGCCAGCAGGAAGGTCGGTGGGGCTGACACTGAAGCTTTCTTT
TRBV28,TRBD1,NA,TRBJ1-4,CASSFGGQGNEKLFF,TGTGCCAGCAGTTTTGGGGGACAGGGAAATGAAAAACTGTTTTTT
TRBV12-3/TRBV12-4,NA,NA,TRBJ1-2,CASSPAERGGYTF,TGTGCCAGCAGCCCGGCCGAGCGGGGTGGCTACACCTTC
TRBV14,TRBD1,few,TRBJ1-6,CASSQGTGVLGSPLHF,TGTGCCAGCAGCCAAGGGACAGGGGTCCTTGGGTCACCCCTCCACTTT
TRBV4-2,TRBD2,NA,TRBJ2-3,CASSLSGGAGVTDTQYF,TGTGCCAGCAGCCTAAGCGGGGGGGCCGGGGTCACAGATACGCAGTATTTT
TRBV18,TRBD2,NA,TRBJ2-5,CASSPGTSILETQYF,TGTGCCAGCTCACCCGGGACTAGCATCTTAGAGACCCAGTACTTC
TRBV3-1/TRBV3-2,NA,NA,TRBJ1-1,CASSLGVRDTEAFF,TGTGCCAGCAGCCTCGGGGTGCGGGATACTGAAGCTTTCTTT